The rows below give T cell receptor beta chains drawn from one sample of a study of shared clonotypes between healthy human individuals. Produced via immunoSEQ multiplex PCR; TCRdb's table is partial and in-frame only. The data show about 480,000 clones, 60% to 80% seen once. Sequencing was performed on PBMCs. Source of these receptors: a woman aged 35 to 49 in good health. Some clones in this sample may be carry-over from other donors' samples. CDR3s include the opening cysteine and the closing phenylalanine or tryptophan. D genes are given only for firm matches. The size of a clone is reported for some rows only, either as once, few or many, or as a class for expanded clones.

cdr3_nt cdr3_aa j_call v_call d_call clone_size
TGTGCCAGTAATCCGGCTACAGGGTTCGGTGGCTATGGCTACACCTTC CASNPATGFGGYGYTF TRBJ1-2 TRBV7-2 NA NA
TGTGCCACCAGGATCGACAGAGCCGAGCAGTACTTC CATRIDRAEQYF TRBJ2-7 TRBV10-3 NA NA
TGTGCCAGCAGTGGGGGAAGCTCCTACGAGCAGTACTTC CASSGGSSYEQYF TRBJ2-7 TRBV6-6 NA NA
TGTGCCAGCTCAACCGACAGGACTTGGGCCGAAGCTTTCTTT CASSTDRTWAEAFF TRBJ1-1 TRBV18 NA NA
TGTGCCAGCAGTTACTTTAGGGGTGAGAAACTGTTTTTT CASSYFRGEKLFF TRBJ1-4 TRBV6-6 NA NA
TGTGCCAGCAGTCTACTAGCGGGAGAGGTAGCCATGGCCCAGTACTTC CASSLLAGEVAMAQYF TRBJ2-5 TRBV7-9 TRBD2 few
TGTGCCAGCAGCTTAGGCCCTGAGACCTACGAGCAGTACTTC CASSLGPETYEQYF TRBJ2-7 TRBV7-2 NA many
TGTGCCAGTAGTACCGGGGCCGGGACAGCCGAAGAGACCCAGTACTTC CASSTGAGTAEETQYF TRBJ2-5 TRBV19 TRBD1 NA
TGTGCCAGCTCCGCTAGCGGGAGCCACGAGCAGTACTTC CASSASGSHEQYF TRBJ2-7 TRBV28 TRBD2 NA
TGCGCCAGCAGCTTGGAGGACCACACAGATACGCAGTATTTT CASSLEDHTDTQYF TRBJ2-3 TRBV5-1 NA NA
TGTGCCAGCAGCATTCCACCGAACACTGAAGCTTTCTTT CASSIPPNTEAFF TRBJ1-1 TRBV7-2 NA few
TGTGCCAGCAGCTCCCCGACTAGCGGGAGGGCTCAAGAGACCCAGTACTTC CASSSPTSGRAQETQYF TRBJ2-5 TRBV5-4 TRBD2 NA
TGTGCCTGGAGTAGAACCGCGAGCAATCAGCCCCAGCATTTT CAWSRTASNQPQHF TRBJ1-5 TRBV30 NA few
TGTGCCAGCAGCTCAGCTAGCGGATCCTACAATGAGCAGTTCTTC CASSSASGSYNEQFF TRBJ2-1 TRBV7-2 TRBD2 NA
TGTGCCAGCAGTGGTCACAGGGACCTCTACGAGCAGTACTTC CASSGHRDLYEQYF TRBJ2-7 TRBV2 NA NA
TGTGCCAGAAGCGGAGTGGGGGGGACATTCCTTTGTTACGAGCAGTACTTC CARSGVGGTFLCYEQYF TRBJ2-7 TRBV5-3 NA once
TGCGCCAGCAGCCAAGACAGGTCGCGGGGTTCACCCCTCCACTTT CASSQDRSRGSPLHF TRBJ1-6 TRBV4-3 NA NA
TGTGCCAGCAGCCTAGGGACAGGGGGCGCAGATACGCAGTATTTT CASSLGTGGADTQYF TRBJ2-3 TRBV9 TRBD1 NA
TGTGCCACCAGCAGAGATTGGGGCGGAGGGGGCTACACCTTC CATSRDWGGGGYTF TRBJ1-2 TRBV15 NA NA
TGTGCCAGTAGCGGGAGGAGTAACAAGGATGAGCAGTTCTTC CASSGRSNKDEQFF TRBJ2-1 TRBV19 TRBD2 few
TGTGCCAGCTCATGGGCAGCGGGAGGACGGGATGAGCAGTTCTTC CASSWAAGGRDEQFF TRBJ2-1 TRBV18 TRBD2 few
TGTGCCAGCAGGGAGGGCGGGAGTTCCTACGAGCAGTACTTC CASREGGSSYEQYF TRBJ2-7 TRBV7-2 TRBD2 NA
TGTGCCAGCGGGATGGGGGATTTTCTGTTCGAGCAGTACTTC CASGMGDFLFEQYF TRBJ2-7 TRBV27 NA NA
TGTGCCAGCAGCGTAGGTGTCAGCTCCTACGAGCAGTACTTC CASSVGVSSYEQYF TRBJ2-7 TRBV9 NA NA
TGTGCCAGCAGCCCGTCCTCCCACCGGGCAAAGGAAATAATAAAACTGTTTTTT CASSPSSHRAKEIIKLFF TRBJ1-4 TRBV27 NA NA
TGTGCCAGCAGCTTAGTGGCAAGCGGGAGTAGCAACATTCAGTACTTC CASSLVASGSSNIQYF TRBJ2-4 TRBV7-2 TRBD2 NA
TGTGCCAGCAGTGAATCCGAGGGCTCCTCTGGAAACACCATATATTTT CASSESEGSSGNTIYF TRBJ1-3 TRBV6-1 NA NA
TGTGCCTGGAGTGTAGGTCTAGCGGGCGGGGAGCTGTTTTTT CAWSVGLAGGELFF TRBJ2-2 TRBV30 TRBD2 once
TGTGCCAGCAAGGGTAGAGAGGGTTCTAATGAAAAACTGTTTTTT CASKGREGSNEKLFF TRBJ1-4 TRBV2 NA NA
TGTGCCAGCAGTGGGGGGACAGGGGATCTCAATCAGCCCCAGCATTTT CASSGGTGDLNQPQHF TRBJ1-5 TRBV6-1 TRBD1 NA
TGTGCCAGCAGCTTGGCCAGTACCGGGGAGCTGTTTTTT CASSLASTGELFF TRBJ2-2 TRBV11-3 NA NA
TGTGCCAGCAGGAAGACAGGGCTAGAGACCCAGTACTTC CASRKTGLETQYF TRBJ2-5 TRBV28 TRBD1 NA
TGTGCCAGCAGCTTTCTGGGGGCCGGTGCGACCCAGCATTTT CASSFLGAGATQHF TRBJ1-5 TRBV7-2 NA once
TGTGCCAGCAGCTTTTACTTAGCTAACTCCGAGCAGTACTTC CASSFYLANSEQYF TRBJ2-7 TRBV7-2 NA once
TGTGCCAGCAGCTTAGCGCTCGGGAGTGTCTACGAGCAGTACTTC CASSLALGSVYEQYF TRBJ2-7 TRBV7-9 NA NA
TGTGCCAGCAGTGCTAACAGACCAGATACGCAGTATTTT CASSANRPDTQYF TRBJ2-3 TRBV6-1 NA NA
TGTGCCAGCAGTTTACTACGGGGCCAGCCCCAGCATTTT CASSLLRGQPQHF TRBJ1-5 TRBV28 NA NA
TGTGCCAGCAGTTCCCTGACAGCTTCAACCTACGAGCAGTACTTC CASSSLTASTYEQYF TRBJ2-7 TRBV6-5 NA NA